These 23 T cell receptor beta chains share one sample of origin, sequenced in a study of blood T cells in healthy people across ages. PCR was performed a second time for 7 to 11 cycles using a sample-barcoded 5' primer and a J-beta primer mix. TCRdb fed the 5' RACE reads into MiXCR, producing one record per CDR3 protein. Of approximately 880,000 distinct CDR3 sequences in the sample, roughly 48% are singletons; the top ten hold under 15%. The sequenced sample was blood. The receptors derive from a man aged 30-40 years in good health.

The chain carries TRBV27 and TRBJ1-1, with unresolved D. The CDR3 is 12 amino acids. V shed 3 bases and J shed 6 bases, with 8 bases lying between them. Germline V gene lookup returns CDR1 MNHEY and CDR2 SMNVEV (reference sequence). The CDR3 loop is CASSFSSSEAFF. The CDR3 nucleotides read TGTGCCAGCAGTTTTTCGAGTTCTGAAGCTTTCTTT.

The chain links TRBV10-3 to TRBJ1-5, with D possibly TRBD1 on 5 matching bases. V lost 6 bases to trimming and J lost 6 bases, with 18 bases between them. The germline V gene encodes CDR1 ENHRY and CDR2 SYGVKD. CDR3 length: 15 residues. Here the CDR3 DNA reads TGTGCCATCAGCCCAAACGGCCGGGACGCTCAGCCCCAGCATTTT. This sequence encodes CAISPNGRDAQPQHF.

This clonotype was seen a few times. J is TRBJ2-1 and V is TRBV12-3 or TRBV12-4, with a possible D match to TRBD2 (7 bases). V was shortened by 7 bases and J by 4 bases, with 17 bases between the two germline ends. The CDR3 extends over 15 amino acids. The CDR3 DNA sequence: TGTGCCAGCATCCTAGGGGGGGATTTTTACAATGAGCAGTTCTTC. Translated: CASILGGDFYNEQFF.

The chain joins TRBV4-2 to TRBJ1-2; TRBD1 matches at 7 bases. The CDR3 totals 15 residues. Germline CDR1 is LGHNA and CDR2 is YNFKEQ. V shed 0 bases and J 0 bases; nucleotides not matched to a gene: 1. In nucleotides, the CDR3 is TGTGCCAGCAGCCAAGAGGGGACAGCTAACTATGGCTACACCTTC. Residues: CASSQEGTANYGYTF.

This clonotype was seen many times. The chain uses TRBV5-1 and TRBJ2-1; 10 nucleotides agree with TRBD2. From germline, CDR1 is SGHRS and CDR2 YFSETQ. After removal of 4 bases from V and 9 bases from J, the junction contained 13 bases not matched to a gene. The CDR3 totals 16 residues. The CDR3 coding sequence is TGCGCCAGCAGCCCACAAGCAGCGGGGGGGCCTAGTGAGCAGTTCTTC. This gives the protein CASSPQAAGGPSEQFF.

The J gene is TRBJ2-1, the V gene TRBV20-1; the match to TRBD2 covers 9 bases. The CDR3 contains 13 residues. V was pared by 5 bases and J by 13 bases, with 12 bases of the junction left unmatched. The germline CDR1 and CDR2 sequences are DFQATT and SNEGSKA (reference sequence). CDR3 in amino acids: CSAPGLALETQFF. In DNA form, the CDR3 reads TGCAGTGCTCCGGGACTAGCATTGGAGACCCAGTTCTTC.

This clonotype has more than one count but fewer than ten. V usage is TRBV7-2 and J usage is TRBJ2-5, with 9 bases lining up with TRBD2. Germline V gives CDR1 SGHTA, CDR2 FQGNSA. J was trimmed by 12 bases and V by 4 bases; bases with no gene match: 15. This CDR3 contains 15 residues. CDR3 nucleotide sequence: TGTGCCAGCAGCTCCCCTGGCGGGGGGGTCCTTCGGGAGTACTTC. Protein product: CASSSPGGGVLREYF. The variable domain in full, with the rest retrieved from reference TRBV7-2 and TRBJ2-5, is GAGVSQSPSNKVTEKGKDVELRCDPISGHTALYWYRQSLGQGLEFLIYFQGNSAPDKSGLPSDRFSAERTGGSVSTLTIQRTQQEDSAVYLCASSSPGGGVLREYFGPGTRLLVL.

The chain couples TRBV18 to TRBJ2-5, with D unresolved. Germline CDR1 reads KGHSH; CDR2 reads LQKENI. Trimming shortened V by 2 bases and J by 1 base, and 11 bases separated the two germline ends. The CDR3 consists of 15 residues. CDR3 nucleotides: TGTGCCAGCTCACCAAAAGTTGAGGCCCAAGAGACCCAGTACTTC. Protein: CASSPKVEAQETQYF.

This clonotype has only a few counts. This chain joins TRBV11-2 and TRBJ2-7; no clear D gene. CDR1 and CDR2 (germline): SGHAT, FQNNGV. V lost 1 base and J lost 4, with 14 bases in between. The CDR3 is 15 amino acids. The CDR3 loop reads CASSLGAVGYYEQYF. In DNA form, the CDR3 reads TGTGCCAGCAGCTTAGGTGCGGTGGGGTATTACGAGCAGTACTTC.

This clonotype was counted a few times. The CDR3 sequence is CASSSKGWNEQFF. In nucleotides, the CDR3 is TGTGCCAGTAGTAGCAAGGGGTGGAATGAGCAGTTCTTC. This rearrangement joins TRBV19 to TRBJ2-1, with a weak D call TRBD1 (5 bases). Germline V gene lookup returns CDR1 LNHDA and CDR2 SQIVND (reference sequence). Between the trimmed V and J ends, which lost 4 bases and 7 bases, there was a span of 11 bases. The CDR3 extends over 13 amino acids. Full variable domain (outside the CDR3, taken from reference TRBV19 and TRBJ2-1): DGGITQSPKYLFRKEGQNVTLSCEQNLNHDAMYWYRQDPGQGLRLIYYSQIVNDFQKGDIAEGYSVSREKKESFPLTVTSAQKNPTAFYLCASSSKGWNEQFFGPGTRLTVL.

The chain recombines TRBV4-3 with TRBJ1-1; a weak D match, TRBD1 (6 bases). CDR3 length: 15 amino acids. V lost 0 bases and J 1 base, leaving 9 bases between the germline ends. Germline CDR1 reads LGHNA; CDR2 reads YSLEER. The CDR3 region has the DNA TGCGCCAGCAGCCAAGATACAGGGAAGAACACTGAAGCTTTCTTT. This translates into CASSQDTGKNTEAFF.

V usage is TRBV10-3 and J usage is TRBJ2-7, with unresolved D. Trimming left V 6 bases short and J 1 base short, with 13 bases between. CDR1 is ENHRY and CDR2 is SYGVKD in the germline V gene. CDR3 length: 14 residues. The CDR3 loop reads CAISPAGGSYEQYF. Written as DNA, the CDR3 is TGTGCCATCAGCCCCGCCGGCGGTTCCTACGAGCAGTACTTC.

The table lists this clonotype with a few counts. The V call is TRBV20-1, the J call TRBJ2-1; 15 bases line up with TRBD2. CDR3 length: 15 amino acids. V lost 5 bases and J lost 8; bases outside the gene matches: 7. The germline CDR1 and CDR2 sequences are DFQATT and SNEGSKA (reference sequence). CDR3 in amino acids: CSAEGLAGGIDEQFF. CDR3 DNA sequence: TGCAGTGCTGAAGGACTAGCGGGGGGGATAGATGAGCAGTTCTTC.

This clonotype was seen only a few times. The CDR3: CASSRGLAGSTDTQYF. The CDR3 DNA reads TGCGCCAGCAGCCGCGGACTAGCGGGCAGCACAGATACGCAGTATTTT. This rearrangement joins TRBV4-1 to TRBJ2-3, with 11 bases identical to TRBD2. The CDR3 spans 16 residues. Germline V gene lookup returns CDR1 MGHRA and CDR2 YSYEKL. Germline trimming cut 4 bases from V and 0 bases from J; bases unmatched to any gene: 3.

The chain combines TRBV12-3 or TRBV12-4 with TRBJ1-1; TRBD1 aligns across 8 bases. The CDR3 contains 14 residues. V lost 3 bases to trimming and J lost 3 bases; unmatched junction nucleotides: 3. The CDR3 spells CASSFRQGYTEAFF. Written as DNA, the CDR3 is TGTGCCAGCAGTTTCCGACAGGGGTACACTGAAGCTTTCTTT.

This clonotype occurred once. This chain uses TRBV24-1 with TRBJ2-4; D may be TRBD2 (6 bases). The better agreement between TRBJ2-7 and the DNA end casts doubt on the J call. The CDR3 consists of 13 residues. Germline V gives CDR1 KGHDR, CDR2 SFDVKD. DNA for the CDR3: TGTGCCACCAGTGAGGGCGCGGGGTACGAGCAGTACTTC. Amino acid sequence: CATSEGAGYEQYF.

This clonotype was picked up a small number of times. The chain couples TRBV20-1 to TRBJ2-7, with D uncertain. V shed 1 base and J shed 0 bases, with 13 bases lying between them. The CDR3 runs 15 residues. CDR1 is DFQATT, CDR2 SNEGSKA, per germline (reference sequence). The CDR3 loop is CSARGGDKFSYEQYF. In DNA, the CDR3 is TGCAGTGCTAGAGGAGGCGACAAATTCTCCTACGAGCAGTACTTC.

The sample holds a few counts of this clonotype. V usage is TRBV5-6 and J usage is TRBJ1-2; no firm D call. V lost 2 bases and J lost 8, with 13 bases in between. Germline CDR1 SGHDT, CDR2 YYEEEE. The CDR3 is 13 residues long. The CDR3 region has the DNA TGTGCCAGCAGCTTCGAGCAGGTGCAGGGCTACACCTTC. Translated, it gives CASSFEQVQGYTF.

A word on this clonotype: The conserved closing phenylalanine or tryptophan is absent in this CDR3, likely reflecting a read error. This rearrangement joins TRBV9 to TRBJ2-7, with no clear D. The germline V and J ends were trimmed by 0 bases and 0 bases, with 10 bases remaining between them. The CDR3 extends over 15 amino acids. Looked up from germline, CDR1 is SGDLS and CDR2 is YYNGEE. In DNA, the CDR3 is TGTGCCAGCAGCGTAGGAACCTATAGCTCCTACGAGCAGTACCTC. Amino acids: CASSVGTYSSYEQYL.

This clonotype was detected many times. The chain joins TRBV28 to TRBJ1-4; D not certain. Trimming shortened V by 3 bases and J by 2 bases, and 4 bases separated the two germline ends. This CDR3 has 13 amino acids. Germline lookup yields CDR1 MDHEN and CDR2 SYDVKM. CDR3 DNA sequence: TGTGCCAGCAGTTTCCGGACTAATGAAAAACTGTTTTTT. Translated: CASSFRTNEKLFF.

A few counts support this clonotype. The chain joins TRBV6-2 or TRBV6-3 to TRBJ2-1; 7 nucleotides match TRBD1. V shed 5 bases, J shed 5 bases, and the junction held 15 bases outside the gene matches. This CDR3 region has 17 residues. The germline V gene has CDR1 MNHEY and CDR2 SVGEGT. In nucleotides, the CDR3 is TGTGCCAGCAGTCCGACAGGGAAGCAGTTTATTAACAATGAGCAGTTCTTC. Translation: CASSPTGKQFINNEQFF.

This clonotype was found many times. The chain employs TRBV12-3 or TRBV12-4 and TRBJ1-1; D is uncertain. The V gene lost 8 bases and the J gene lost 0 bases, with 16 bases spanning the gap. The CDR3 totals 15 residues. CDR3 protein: CASAVRPMMNTEAFF. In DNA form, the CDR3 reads TGTGCCAGCGCCGTCCGGCCAATGATGAACACTGAAGCTTTCTTT.

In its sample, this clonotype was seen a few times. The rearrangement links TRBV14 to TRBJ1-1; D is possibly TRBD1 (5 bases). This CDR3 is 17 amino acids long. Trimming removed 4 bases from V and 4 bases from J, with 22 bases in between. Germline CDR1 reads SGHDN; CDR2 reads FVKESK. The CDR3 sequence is CASSRLGGDPASTEAFF. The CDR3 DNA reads TGTGCCAGCAGCCGCCTAGGTGGGGACCCGGCGAGCACTGAAGCTTTCTTT.